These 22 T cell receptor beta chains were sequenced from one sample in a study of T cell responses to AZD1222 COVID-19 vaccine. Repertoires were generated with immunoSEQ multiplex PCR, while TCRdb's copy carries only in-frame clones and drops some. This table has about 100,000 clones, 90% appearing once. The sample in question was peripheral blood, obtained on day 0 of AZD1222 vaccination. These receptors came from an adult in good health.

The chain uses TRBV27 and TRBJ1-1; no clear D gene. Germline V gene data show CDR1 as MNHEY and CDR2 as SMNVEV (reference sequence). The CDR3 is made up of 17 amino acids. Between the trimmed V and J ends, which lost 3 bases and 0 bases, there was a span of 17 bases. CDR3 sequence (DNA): TGTGCCAGCAGTTTTGGGTCAGTTATTGTCCTGAACACTGAAGCTTTCTTT. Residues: CASSFGSVIVLNTEAFF.

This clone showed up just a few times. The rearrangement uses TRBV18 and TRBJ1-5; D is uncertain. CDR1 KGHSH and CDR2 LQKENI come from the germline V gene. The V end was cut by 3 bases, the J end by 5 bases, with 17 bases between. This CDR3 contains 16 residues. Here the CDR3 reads CASSPRQDPGDQPQHF. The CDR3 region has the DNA TGTGCCAGCTCACCTCGCCAGGATCCTGGGGATCAGCCCCAGCATTTT.

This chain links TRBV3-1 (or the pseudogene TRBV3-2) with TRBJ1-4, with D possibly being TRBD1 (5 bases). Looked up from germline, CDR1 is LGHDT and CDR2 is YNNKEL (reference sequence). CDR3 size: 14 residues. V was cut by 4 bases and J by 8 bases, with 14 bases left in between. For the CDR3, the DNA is TGTGCCAGCAGCCCTGTTGGGGGAAGCGAAAAACTGTTTTTT. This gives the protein CASSPVGGSEKLFF.

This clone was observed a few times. CDR3 DNA sequence: TGTGCCAGCAGCGTAGTGAGCCCAGGGTTGGCTGAAGCTTTCTTT. It is translated as CASSVVSPGLAEAFF. The chain employs TRBV9 and TRBJ1-1, with a tentative D call TRBD1 (5 bases). CDR1 is SGDLS and CDR2 is YYNGEE in the germline V gene. V shed 0 bases and J shed 6 bases, with 15 bases lying between them. The CDR3 is made up of 15 amino acids.

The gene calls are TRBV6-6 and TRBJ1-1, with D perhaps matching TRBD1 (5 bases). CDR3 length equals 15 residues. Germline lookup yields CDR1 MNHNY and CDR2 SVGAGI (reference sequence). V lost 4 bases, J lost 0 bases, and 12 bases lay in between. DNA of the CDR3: TGTGCCAGCAGTTTCCCGGACACCATGAACACTGAAGCTTTCTTT. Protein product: CASSFPDTMNTEAFF.

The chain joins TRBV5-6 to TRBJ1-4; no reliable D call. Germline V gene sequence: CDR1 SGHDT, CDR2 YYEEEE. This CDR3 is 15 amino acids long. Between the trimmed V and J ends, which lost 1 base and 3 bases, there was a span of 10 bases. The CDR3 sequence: CASSLFSASNEKLFF. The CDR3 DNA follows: TGTGCCAGCAGCTTGTTTTCCGCCTCTAATGAAAAACTGTTTTTT.

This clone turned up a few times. The CDR3 coding sequence is TGTGCCAGCAAAGGTGGCAAGGGGGCGGAGGAAGCTTTCTTT. It codes for CASKGGKGAEEAFF. The J gene is TRBJ1-1, the V gene TRBV2; 7 bases are shared with TRBD1. CDR1 and CDR2 from the germline V gene are SNHLY and FYNNEI. The length of the CDR3 is 14 residues. Unmatched junction bases numbered 13, after V lost 7 bases and J lost 8 bases.

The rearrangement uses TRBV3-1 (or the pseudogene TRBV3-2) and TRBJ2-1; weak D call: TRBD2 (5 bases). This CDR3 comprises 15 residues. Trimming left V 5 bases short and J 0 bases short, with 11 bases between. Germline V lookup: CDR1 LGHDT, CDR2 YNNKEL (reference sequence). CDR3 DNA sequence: TGTGCCAGCAGCGGGGAGTCGAGCTCCTACAATGAGCAGTTCTTC. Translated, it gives CASSGESSSYNEQFF.

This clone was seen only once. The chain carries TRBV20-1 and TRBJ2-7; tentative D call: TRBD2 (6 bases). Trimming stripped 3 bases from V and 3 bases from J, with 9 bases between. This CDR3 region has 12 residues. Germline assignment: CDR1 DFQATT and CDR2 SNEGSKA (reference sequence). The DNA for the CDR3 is TGCAGTGCTAGTGGGCGGGACTACGAGCAGTACTTC. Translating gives CSASGRDYEQYF.

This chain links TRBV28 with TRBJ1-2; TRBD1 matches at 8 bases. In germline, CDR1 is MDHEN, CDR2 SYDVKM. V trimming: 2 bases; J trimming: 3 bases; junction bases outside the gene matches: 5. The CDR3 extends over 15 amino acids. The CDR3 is CASSLGGQGDYGYTF. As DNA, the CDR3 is TGTGCCAGCAGTTTAGGCGGACAGGGTGACTATGGCTACACCTTC.

This chain's CDR3 is CATSDRPGELFF. In DNA, the CDR3 is TGTGCCACCAGTGATAGGCCCGGGGAGCTGTTTTTT. The gene calls are TRBV24-1 and TRBJ2-2; no reliable D call. Trimming took off 3 bases at V and 6 bases at J, with 4 bases between the two ends. The CDR3 runs to 12 residues. From germline, CDR1 is KGHDR and CDR2 SFDVKD.

This chain's CDR3 is CASSWQRDPGADTQYF. CDR3 DNA sequence: TGTGCCAGCAGCTGGCAGCGGGACCCCGGGGCAGATACGCAGTATTTT. This chain links TRBV3-1 (or the pseudogene TRBV3-2) with TRBJ2-3; 7 bases match TRBD2. This CDR3 region has 16 residues. J gave up 4 bases and V 5 bases, and 12 bases lay outside the gene matches. CDR1 is LGHDT, CDR2 YNNKEL, per germline (reference sequence).

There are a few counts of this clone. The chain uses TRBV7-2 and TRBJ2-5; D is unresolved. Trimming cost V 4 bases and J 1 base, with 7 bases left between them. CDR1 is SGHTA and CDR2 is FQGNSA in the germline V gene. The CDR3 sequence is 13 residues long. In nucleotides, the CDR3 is TGTGCCAGCAGCTCCCGGGTCCAAGAGACCCAGTACTTC. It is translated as CASSSRVQETQYF.

Here the CDR3 DNA reads TGTGCCAGCACCCCCGGACTAGGGGTTTTCGATGAGCAGTTCTTC. Its translation is CASTPGLGVFDEQFF. This chain joins TRBV25-1 and TRBJ2-1; 7 bases match TRBD2. Germline CDR1 MGHDK, CDR2 SYGVNS. The V segment lost 7 bases and the J segment 8 bases; nucleotides outside the gene matches: 14. This CDR3 comprises 15 residues.

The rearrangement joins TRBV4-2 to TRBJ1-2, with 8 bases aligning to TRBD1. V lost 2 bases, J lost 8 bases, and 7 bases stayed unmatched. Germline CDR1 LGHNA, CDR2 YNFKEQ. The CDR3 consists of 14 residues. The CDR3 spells CASSQTTGTGGYTF. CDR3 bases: TGTGCCAGCAGCCAAACAACCGGGACAGGCGGCTACACCTTC.

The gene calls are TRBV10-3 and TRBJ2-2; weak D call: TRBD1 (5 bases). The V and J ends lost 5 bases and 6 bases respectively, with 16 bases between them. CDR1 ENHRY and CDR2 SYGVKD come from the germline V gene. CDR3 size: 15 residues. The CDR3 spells CAISRAGLDPGELFF. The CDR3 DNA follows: TGTGCCATCAGTAGGGCAGGGTTAGACCCCGGGGAGCTGTTTTTT.

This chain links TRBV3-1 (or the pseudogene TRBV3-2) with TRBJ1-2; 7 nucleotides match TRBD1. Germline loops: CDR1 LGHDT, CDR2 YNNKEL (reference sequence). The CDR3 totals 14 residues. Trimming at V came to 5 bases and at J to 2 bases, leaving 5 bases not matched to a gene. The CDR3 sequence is CASSGRGQNYGYTF. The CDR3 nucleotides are TGTGCCAGCAGCGGGAGGGGGCAGAACTATGGCTACACCTTC.

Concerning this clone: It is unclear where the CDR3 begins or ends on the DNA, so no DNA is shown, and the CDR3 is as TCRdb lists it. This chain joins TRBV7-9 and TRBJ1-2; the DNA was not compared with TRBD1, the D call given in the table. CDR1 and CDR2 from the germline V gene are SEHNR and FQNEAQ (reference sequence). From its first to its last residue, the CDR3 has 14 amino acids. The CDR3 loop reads CASSFGPGGGGYTF.

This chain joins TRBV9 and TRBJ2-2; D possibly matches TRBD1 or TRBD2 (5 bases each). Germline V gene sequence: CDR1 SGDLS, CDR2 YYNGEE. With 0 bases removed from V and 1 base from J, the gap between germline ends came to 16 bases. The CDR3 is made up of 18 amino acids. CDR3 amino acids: CASSVAGWDPLNTGELFF. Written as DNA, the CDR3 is TGTGCCAGCAGCGTAGCAGGTTGGGACCCGTTGAACACCGGGGAGCTGTTTTTT.

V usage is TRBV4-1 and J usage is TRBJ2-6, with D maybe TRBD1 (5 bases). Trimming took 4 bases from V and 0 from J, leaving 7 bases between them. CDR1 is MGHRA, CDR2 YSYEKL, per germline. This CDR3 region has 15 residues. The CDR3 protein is CASSLDSSGANVLTF. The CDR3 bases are TGCGCCAGCAGCCTCGACAGCTCTGGGGCCAACGTCCTGACTTTC.

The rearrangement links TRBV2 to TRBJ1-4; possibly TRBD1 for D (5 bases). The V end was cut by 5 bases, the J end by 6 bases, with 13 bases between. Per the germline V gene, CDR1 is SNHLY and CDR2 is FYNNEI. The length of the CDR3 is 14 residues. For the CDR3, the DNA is TGTGCCAGCAGTCTGCAGGGACGGGATGAAAAACTGTTTTTT. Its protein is CASSLQGRDEKLFF.

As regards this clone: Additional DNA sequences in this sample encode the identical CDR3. CDR3 sequence (DNA): TGTGCCTATGAACGGAACACTGAAGCTTTCTTT. Amino acid sequence: CAYERNTEAFF. V usage is TRBV30 and J usage is TRBJ1-1, with D unclear. The CDR3 covers 11 residues. Per the germline V gene, CDR1 is GTSNPN and CDR2 is SVGIG (reference sequence). Trimming left V 7 bases short and J 1 base short, with 7 bases between.